The T cell receptor beta chain under discussion was sequenced for a study of Ad26.COV2.S vaccination and SARS-CoV-2 variants (dated by TCRdb to the early 2020s). Study-level background: Donors in the vaccine arm were drawn from COV1001, a phase I-IIa trial of Ad26.COV2.S in healthy adults that was multicentre, randomized, double-blind and placebo-controlled. TCRbeta repertoire sequencing was used to assess the specificity and breadth of SARS-CoV-2-reactive T cell receptors after Ad26.COV2.S vaccination. Dosing of Ad26.COV2.S was intramuscular, at either 5x10^10 or 1x10^11 viral particles, delivered as one shot or as two shots spaced 56 days apart. Participants in the trial were split at random into five groups of five each, receiving low-dose or high-dose Ad26.COV2.S once or twice, or else placebo on both occasions. The TCR-sequenced set comprised about 32 samples: around 20 Ad26.COV2.S vaccine recipients, 5 placebo recipients and 8 SARS-CoV-2 convalescent individuals. Investigators remained blinded to trial group allocation during experiments and outcome assessment. Here is what the overall study found, with its caveats: Vaccine and placebo recipients had comparable non-spike TCR breadth, which fits with the vaccine containing only spike. It was noted by the authors that total T cell responses may have been underestimated by the TCR breadth and depth analyses. After vaccination, spike-specific CD8+ and CD4+ T cell responses were reported to show substantial breadth. Ad26.COV2.S recipients had higher spike-specific TCR breadth than placebo recipients (P = 0.0014). The study was not powered for comparison of responses between vaccine doses or regimens.

The sample's treatment or condition label is to be understood as: 19 received Ad26.COV2.S at low or high dose, single or two shots; five or six received placebo; per-sample allocation not given. For vaccine and placebo recipients, the sequenced repertoires came from samples collected on day 63 after the first injection. Between 29 July and 7 August 2020, Cohort 1b enrolled fewer than 30 adults aged 18-55 years at one site in Boston, USA. Ad26.COV2.S consisted of a replication-incompetent adenovirus type 26 vector by which a prefusion-stabilized SARS-CoV-2 spike protein from the original Wuhan strain was expressed. The immunoSEQ Assay was used to sequence TCRbeta CDR3 regions. After extraction, genomic DNA underwent amplification by bias-controlled multiplex PCR, followed by high-throughput sequencing. In the paper's pipeline: To quantify the absolute abundance of each unique TCRbeta CDR3 region, sequences were collapsed and filtered. Usable DNA was measured by amplifying reference genes present in all nucleated cells, and TCRbeta template counts were normalized to that usable DNA to estimate T cell fraction. Repertoire TCRs were annotated as SARS-CoV-2-specific when V gene, CDR3 amino acid sequence and J gene were exactly matched to a known reactive TCR set. The reference SARS-CoV-2 TCR set was obtained from MIRA and was filtered for enrichment in COVID-19-positive ImmuneCODE repertoires, whereby public or cross-reactive TCRs were removed. Based on the MIRA antigens, annotated TCRs were further analysed at the level of specific ORF or position within ORF. Breadth was defined as the number of annotated unique rearrangements divided by the total number of unique productive rearrangements, and depth was defined as the summed frequency of the annotated unique rearrangements. Two-sided Wilcoxon rank-sum tests were applied when comparing TCR breadth between groups. Not all clones reach the TCRdb copy of this immuneACCESS table, which keeps in-frame sequences only. Checked studies attribute under half of the gap to unresolved V genes and leave the rest unexplained. V, J and clone size were drawn from that table, and D and trimming were deduced from the DNA. The table for this sample lists about 480,000 clones; roughly 89% of them were counted only once. In total, the top ten clones hold about 13% of the sample.

About this clone itself: The antigen this receptor binds is unknown. The sample holds no much larger clone one base away, and base qualities are not on file. The sample has other DNA sequences that encode this CDR3 too.

This sequence was found in a person aged 18-65 years who received the Ad26.COV2.S COVID-19 vaccine or a placebo. The sample in question was peripheral blood, obtained in a trial of Ad26.COV2.S vaccine versus placebo.

The DNA reads as follows: TGTGCCTGGACCCTAGGTAGCACAGATACGCAGTATTTT. Its protein product is CAWTLGSTDTQYF. The V gene is TRBV30 and the J gene is TRBJ2-3; the D gene assignment is ambiguous. The CDR3 goes from the cysteine to the phenylalanine over 13 residues. Solely the CDR3 DNA is kept, with 39 bases framed from the first base. CDR1 and CDR2 (GTSNPN, SVGIG) derive from the germline V gene (reference sequence). A distance of 8 bases separates the germline ends of V and J, which lose 4 bases and 0 bases respectively.